This TCR beta chain was sequenced for a study of early T cells in non-severe SARS-CoV-2 infection. Study summary: Sequencing of bulk RNA from unsorted whole blood was done, without chain pairing.

The CDR3 has 13 residues. Unmatched junction bases numbered 2, after V lost 3 bases and J lost 9 bases. CDR1 and CDR2 (germline): SGDLS, YYNGEE. Individual cDNA molecules were tagged with unique molecular identifiers, the study reported. Via MiXCR, TCRdb re-called the 5' RACE reads, giving one row per CDR3 protein. Of 55,000 to 75,000 distinct CDR3 sequences detected, 7.5% to 10% appear once; the ten largest clones hold 1.2%. The J gene is TRBJ1-6, the V gene TRBV9; 8 positions agree with TRBD1. Input material: whole blood. This TCR was sampled from an adult who was a healthcare worker with PCR-confirmed SARS-CoV-2 infection or an uninfected control (not recorded which). The CDR3 DNA follows: TGTGCCAGCAGCGAAGGACAGGGTTCACCCCTCCACTTT. This gives the protein CASSEGQGSPLHF. The full variable domain, with the rest looked up from reference TRBV9 and TRBJ1-6, is DSGVTQTPKHLITATGQRVTLRCSPRSGDLSVYWYQQSLDQGLQFLIQYYNGEERAKGNILERFSAQQFPDLHSELNLSSLELGDSALYFCASSEGQGSPLHFGNGTRLTVT.